Sequencing of this T cell receptor beta chain was carried out in a study of vaccination and CD4 T cells after COVID-19. The CDR3 totals 11 residues. Germline values: CDR1 SGHTS, CDR2 YDEGEE. V lost 4 bases to trimming and J lost 4 bases, with 3 bases between them. This clonotype turned up a few times. Its antigen remains unknown. Sequencing of the DNA from cultured CD4+ T cells was carried out with the Oncomine TCR Beta short-read assay. TCRdb independently ran MiXCR on the PCR reads; one entry per CDR3 protein. The sample carries some 11,000 distinct CDR3 sequences, under 75% recorded once. Study results and caveats: Convalescent patients had a median approximately 90% of reactive clones appearing only post-vaccination.

Treatment given: approximately nine-day PBMC culture with coronavirus spike peptide pools or control peptides (ViraFEST assay). PCR-confirmed positives ranged from March to December 2020, preceding US Alpha, Beta and Delta variants. The sequence came from a human donor who had recovered from COVID-19. V usage is TRBV5-8 and J usage is TRBJ1-5; D remains ambiguous. The material was CD4+ T cells from blood, cultured in vitro, obtained before SARS-CoV-2 vaccination. In DNA form, the CDR3 reads TGTGCCAGCAGCCTAAATCAGCCCCAGCATTTT. This gives the protein CASSLNQPQHF. Based on the CDR3 plus reference TRBV5-8 and TRBJ1-5, the full variable domain is EAGVTQSPTHLIKTRGQQATLRCSPISGHTSVYWYQQALGLGLQFLLWYDEGEERNRGNFPPRFSGRQFPNYSSELNVNALELEDSALYLCASSLNQPQHFGDGTRLSIL.